This T cell receptor (beta chain) was identified in a study of blood T cell repertoires in COVID-19. The CDR3 has 15 amino acids. CDR1 LNHDA and CDR2 SQIVND come from the germline V gene (reference sequence). V shed 3 bases, J shed 5 bases, and the junction held 6 bases outside the gene matches. This clone showed up just once. Profiling relied on immunoSEQ multiplex PCR, and the TCRdb table lists in-frame clones only, not all of them. Of about 110,000 clones in the sample, less than 85% were seen once. Sequences were obtained from peripheral blood. The chain employs TRBV19 and TRBJ2-5, with TRBD1 matching 10 bases. The receptor was isolated from a woman in her thirties or forties with acute or convalescent COVID-19. The CDR3 loop is CASSIRGQGWETQYF. CDR3 sequence (DNA): TGTGCCAGTAGTATTAGGGGACAGGGGTGGGAGACCCAGTACTTC.